These 15 T cell receptor beta chains share one sample of origin, sequenced in a study of post-analysis software for immune sequencing data. Included in the TCR beta cDNA libraries were unique molecular identifiers. TCRdb recomputed calls from the PCR reads with MiXCR, one row per CDR3 protein. The sample contains 700,000 to 800,000 distinct CDR3 sequences, around 27% of which appear only once. Study-wide results and caveats: Relative to controls, patients had several TRBV segments at higher frequency, with TRBV5-6, TRBV5-1 and TRBV20-1 among these.

No antigen has been identified for these receptors. The sample comprised blood. These receptors were collected from a girl aged 5-17 years with multiple sclerosis.

The rearrangement joins TRBV5-1 to TRBJ2-1, with 7 nucleotides matching TRBD2. The ends lost 0 bases at V and 1 base at J; junction bases unmatched: 13. The germline V gene has CDR1 SGHRS and CDR2 YFSETQ. CDR3 length: 19 residues. CDR3 in amino acids: CASSLERPLPGGSYNEQFF. The CDR3 bases are TGCGCCAGCAGCTTGGAGAGGCCCCTGCCGGGAGGTTCCTACAATGAGCAGTTCTTC.

The V and J genes are TRBV11-2 and TRBJ2-1; D is possibly TRBD1 or TRBD2 (5 bases each). Germline CDR1 is SGHAT and CDR2 is FQNNGV. V was clipped by 0 bases and J by 10 bases, with 16 bases between them. This CDR3 is 15 amino acids long. The CDR3 bases are TGTGCCAGCAGCTTAGATGGGGCTAGCCGGCGGGAGCAGTTCTTC. Its translation: CASSLDGASRREQFF.

In this sample, this clonotype turned up a few times. V is TRBV29-1 and J is TRBJ2-1; TRBD2 is a possible D gene (7 bases). The CDR3 loop spans 13 amino acids. Trimming removed 6 bases from V and 7 bases from J, with 16 bases in between. From germline, CDR1 is SQVTM and CDR2 ANQGSEA. CDR3 in amino acids: CSVLGGGGNEQFF. CDR3 sequence (DNA): TGCAGCGTCCTGGGGGGAGGGGGTAATGAGCAGTTCTTC.

The chain employs TRBV12-3 or TRBV12-4 and TRBJ1-3, with D tentatively TRBD1 (6 bases). This CDR3 spans 15 amino acids. The germline V and J ends were trimmed by 6 bases and 1 base, with 13 bases remaining between them. CDR3 sequence: CASREPRGSGNTIYF. The DNA of the CDR3 is TGTGCCAGCAGGGAACCAAGGGGGTCTGGAAACACCATATATTTT.

This clonotype was observed a few times. The CDR3 protein is CAISDKLRVDGYTF. CDR3 sequence (DNA): TGTGCCATCAGTGATAAACTCCGGGTGGATGGCTACACCTTC. The rearrangement uses TRBV10-3 and TRBJ1-2; D gene uncertain. Germline CDR1 reads ENHRY; CDR2 reads SYGVKD. Trimming shortened V by 3 bases and J by 6 bases, and 14 bases separated the two germline ends. This CDR3 has 14 amino acids.

This chain links TRBV5-1 with TRBJ1-1; TRBD1 matches 12 bases. J was trimmed by 0 bases and V by 4 bases; bases with no gene match: 4. The CDR3 extends over 16 amino acids. The V gene's germline CDR1 is SGHRS and CDR2 YFSETQ. This chain's CDR3 is CASSPGTGGVNTEAFF. CDR3 DNA: TGCGCCAGCAGCCCTGGGACAGGGGGCGTGAACACTGAAGCTTTCTTT.

In this sample, this clonotype turned up a few times. The V call is TRBV7-2, the J call TRBJ2-3; a weak D match, TRBD1 (5 bases). V lost 1 base and J 3 bases, leaving 11 bases between the germline ends. This CDR3 is 15 amino acids long. CDR1 and CDR2 from the germline V gene are SGHTA and FQGNSA. Here the CDR3 DNA reads TGTGCCAGCAGCTTAGGGTTTCCAGGGACAGATACGCAGTATTTT. Translated: CASSLGFPGTDTQYF. Full variable domain (missing parts from reference TRBV7-2 and TRBJ2-3): GAGVSQSPSNKVTEKGKDVELRCDPISGHTALYWYRQSLGQGLEFLIYFQGNSAPDKSGLPSDRFSAERTGGSVSTLTIQRTQQEDSAVYLCASSLGFPGTDTQYFGPGTRLTVL.

This clonotype was counted between two and nine times. The CDR3 nucleotides read TGTGCCAGCAGTTTCTCAGGAGCGGTCAATGAGCAGTTCTTC. Its protein product is CASSFSGAVNEQFF. The V and J genes are TRBV12-3 or TRBV12-4 and TRBJ2-1; weak D call: TRBD2 (5 bases). The germline V and J ends were trimmed by 3 bases and 6 bases, with 12 bases remaining between them. The CDR3 length is 14 residues.

This sequence joins TRBV6-1 and TRBJ2-3; maybe TRBD1 (6 bases). CDR1 and CDR2 from the germline V gene are MNHNS and SASEGT. This CDR3 comprises 14 residues. V was clipped by 8 bases and J by 4 bases, with 16 bases between them. CDR3 protein: CASLGDTTPDTQYF. CDR3 bases: TGTGCCAGCCTTGGGGACACTACCCCAGATACGCAGTATTTT.

The genes are TRBV10-3 and TRBJ2-5, with 9 positions matching TRBD1. The CDR3 runs 14 residues. From germline, CDR1 is ENHRY and CDR2 SYGVKD. V lost 10 bases, J lost 2 bases, and 8 bases stayed unmatched. CDR3 protein: CATLKDRGQETQYF. CDR3 coding DNA: TGTGCCACGCTGAAAGACAGGGGGCAAGAGACCCAGTACTTC.

V is TRBV7-2 and J is TRBJ2-3; 16 bases agree with TRBD2. CDR3 size: 19 residues. V lost 7 bases to trimming and J lost 2 bases; unmatched junction nucleotides: 12. CDR1 is SGHTA and CDR2 is FQGNSA in the germline V gene. The CDR3 coding sequence is TGTGCCAGCACCTCGGGACTAGCGGGGGGGCGACCCTACACAGATACGCAGTATTTT. It yields the protein CASTSGLAGGRPYTDTQYF.

The sample holds many counts of this clonotype. The chain is built from TRBV5-1 and TRBJ1-1, with D possibly matching TRBD1 (6 bases). The CDR3 covers 13 residues. The V end was cut by 2 bases, the J end by 4 bases, with 9 bases between. CDR1 is SGHRS and CDR2 is YFSETQ in the germline V gene. This CDR3 reads CASSLSRGTEAFF. The CDR3 DNA sequence: TGCGCCAGCAGCTTAAGCAGGGGCACTGAAGCTTTCTTT.

This clonotype was seen only a few times. The chain carries TRBV5-8 and TRBJ2-3; D might be TRBD2 (6 bases). The germline V gene has CDR1 SGHTS and CDR2 YDEGEE. V lost 0 bases, J lost 3 bases, and 17 bases lay in between. The CDR3 has 17 amino acids. The CDR3 here is CASSLALAPLMTDTQYF. CDR3 bases: TGTGCCAGCAGCTTGGCCCTAGCGCCGCTTATGACAGATACGCAGTATTTT.

As DNA, the CDR3 is TGTGCCACCAGCAGAGGACTAGCGGGAGATGCGGGCAATGAGCAGTTCTTC. Translated, it gives CATSRGLAGDAGNEQFF. The chain combines TRBV15 with TRBJ2-1; 12 bases align to TRBD2. The germline gives CDR1 LNHNV, CDR2 YYDKDF (reference sequence). The CDR3 has 17 residues. The J segment lost 6 bases and the V segment lost 1 base, leaving 7 bases of the junction unmatched.

The chain links TRBV7-2 to TRBJ2-3; D not certain. Germline CDR1 reads SGHTA; CDR2 reads FQGNSA. The V and J ends lost 5 bases and 3 bases respectively, with 6 bases between them. This CDR3 has 12 amino acids. For the CDR3, the DNA is TGTGCCAGCAGCCGGCTAACAGATACGCAGTATTTT. It encodes CASSRLTDTQYF. Full variable domain (remainder filled in from reference TRBV7-2 and TRBJ2-3): GAGVSQSPSNKVTEKGKDVELRCDPISGHTALYWYRQSLGQGLEFLIYFQGNSAPDKSGLPSDRFSAERTGGSVSTLTIQRTQQEDSAVYLCASSRLTDTQYFGPGTRLTVL.